The 6 T cell receptor beta chains in this list originate from one sample, sequenced in a study of blood T cell repertoires in COVID-19. The assay was immunoSEQ multiplex PCR, and TCRdb's table has in-frame clones only and misses some. The sample lists about 100,000 clones; approximately 93% were seen once. Source material: peripheral blood. Source of these receptors: a man aged 60 to 69 with acute or convalescent COVID-19.

This chain links TRBV13 with TRBJ2-7; perhaps TRBD1 as D (5 bases). Germline CDR1 reads PRHDT; CDR2 reads FYEKMQ (reference sequence). This CDR3 spans 15 amino acids. Between the trimmed V and J ends, which lost 2 bases and 2 bases, there was a span of 13 bases. This CDR3 reads CASSLNPGPAYEQYF. The CDR3 nucleotides are TGTGCCAGCAGCTTAAACCCAGGGCCGGCCTACGAGCAGTACTTC.

This sequence joins TRBV3-1 (or the pseudogene TRBV3-2) and TRBJ2-7; perhaps TRBD2 as D (7 bases). The V gene's germline CDR1 is LGHDT and CDR2 YNNKEL (reference sequence). V was shortened by 4 bases and J by 0 bases, with 16 bases between the two germline ends. This CDR3 is built from 16 residues. Here the CDR3 DNA reads TGTGCCAGCAGCCCACGGGGGGCCACCAGCTCCTACGAGCAGTACTTC. This sequence encodes CASSPRGATSSYEQYF.

The chain has TRBV5-4 and TRBJ1-1, with 8 bases matching TRBD1. V was clipped by 2 bases and J by 5 bases; unmatched bases: 11. The CDR3 covers 16 residues. Germline V lookup: CDR1 SGHNT, CDR2 YYREEE (reference sequence). CDR3 protein: CASSFKTGTGQTEAFF. The CDR3 bases are TGTGCCAGCAGCTTTAAAACGGGGACAGGCCAGACTGAAGCTTTCTTT.

The chain has TRBV28 and TRBJ1-1, with TRBD1 identical over 9 bases. The CDR3 contains 14 residues. Germline CDR1 MDHEN, CDR2 SYDVKM. V lost 5 bases, J lost 5 bases, and 6 bases stayed unmatched. The CDR3 DNA reads as TGTGCCAGCAGTGGCCCGACAGGGGGAACTGAAGCTTTCTTT. Translated: CASSGPTGGTEAFF.

This sequence joins TRBV6-6 and TRBJ1-2; 7 bases fit TRBD1. CDR1 is MNHNY, CDR2 SVGAGI, per germline (reference sequence). The CDR3 length is 15 residues. J gave up 0 bases and V 6 bases, and 7 bases lay outside the gene matches. CDR3: CASRTGQAANYGYTF. The CDR3 DNA is TGTGCCAGCAGAACTGGACAGGCCGCTAACTATGGCTACACCTTC.

The chain combines TRBV7-8 with TRBJ2-3, with 9 bases aligning to TRBD2. This CDR3 is 15 amino acids long. Germline V gives CDR1 SGHVS, CDR2 FQNEAQ. The V gene end was trimmed by 2 bases and the J gene end by 3 bases; junction bases not matched to a gene: 3. For the CDR3, the DNA is TGTGCCAGCAGCTTAAGGCTAGCGGGGACAGATACGCAGTATTTT. This sequence encodes CASSLRLAGTDTQYF.